This is a list of T cell receptor beta chains from one sample in a study of blood T cell repertoires in COVID-19. Assay used: immunoSEQ multiplex PCR; TCRdb lists only in-frame clones, some missing. The table shows a few hundred thousand clones, with roughly 84% occurring only once. The sequencing sample was made of peripheral blood. These receptors all stem from a woman aged 18-29 years with acute or convalescent COVID-19. Each CDR3 is given with its conserved first and last residue. A D gene is named only where the DNA matches it firmly. Size values are once, few and many counts, or a class for expanded clones, and some rows have none.

>TRBJ1-4|TRBV11-1|.|TRBD1
CASSLPGQGPEKLFF
TGTGCCAGCAGCTTACCGGGACAGGGCCCGGAAAAACTGTTTTTT
>TRBJ2-5|TRBV28|once|TRBD2
CASSQAGTSGEFETQYF
TGTGCCAGCAGCCAAGCGGGGACTAGCGGGGAGTTTGAGACCCAGTACTTC
>TRBJ1-2|TRBV30|once|.
CAWSGPGSHGYTF
TGTGCCTGGAGTGGGCCAGGGTCCCATGGCTACACCTTC
>TRBJ2-5|TRBV15|.|TRBD1
CATSRGGTGEETQYF
TGTGCCACCAGCAGAGGGGGGACAGGGGAAGAGACCCAGTACTTC
>TRBJ2-1|TRBV7-9|.|TRBD1
CASSLSGQEGNEQFF
TGTGCCAGCAGCTTATCGGGACAGGAAGGGAATGAGCAGTTCTTC
>TRBJ2-2|TRBV28|.|.
CASSPYSNTGELFF
TGTGCCAGCAGTCCTTACTCGAACACCGGGGAGCTGTTTTTT
>TRBJ2-7|TRBV7-8|.|TRBD2
CASGGAYEQYF
TGTGCCAGCGGGGGGGCCTACGAGCAGTACTTC
>TRBJ1-6|TRBV27|once|.
CASRQVASSYNSPLHF
TGTGCCAGCAGACAGGTAGCCAGCTCCTATAATTCACCCCTCCACTTT
>TRBJ1-4|TRBV28|.|TRBD1
CASSPPGQGGEKLFF
TGTGCCAGCAGTCCCCCGGGACAGGGAGGAGAAAAACTGTTTTTT
>TRBJ2-1|TRBV11-2|.|TRBD2
CASSWAGERASNEQFF
TGTGCCAGCAGCTGGGCGGGAGAAAGGGCCAGTAATGAGCAGTTCTTC
>TRBJ2-7|TRBV13|once|.
CASSPSGGPQYF
TGTGCCAGCTCCCCGTCCGGCGGCCCGCAGTACTTC
>TRBJ2-4|TRBV18|once|.
CASSVGLDKNIQYF
TGTGCCAGCTCGGTCGGCCTAGACAAAAACATTCAGTACTTC